This T cell receptor beta chain was recovered during a study of T-cell reconstitution after alpha-beta-depleted transplantation in children. Unique molecular identifiers featured in how the TCRbeta library was prepared. TCRdb passed the PCR reads through MiXCR, listing each CDR3 protein once. The data show around 700,000 distinct CDR3 sequences, with around 14% seen just once and 0.75% to 0.85% held by the top ten. This CDR3 region has 17 residues. Between the trimmed V and J ends, which lost 0 bases and 0 bases, there was a span of 11 bases. This clonotype occurred many times. The chain links TRBV12-3 or TRBV12-4 to TRBJ2-2; D uncertain. The origin of this receptor is a girl aged 2 to 10 with congenital amegakaryocytic thrombocytopenia, due to receive a stem cell transplant. The material sequenced was PBMCs, taken before TCRalphabeta/CD19-depleted stem cell transplant. The CDR3 loop is CASSLASGSTNTGELFF. CDR3 DNA: TGTGCCAGCAGTTTAGCGTCGGGCAGTACGAACACCGGGGAGCTGTTTTTT.